These 10 T cell receptor beta chains share one sample of origin, sequenced in a study of Tregs in tolerant kidney transplant recipients. Their target antigens are unknown. FACS sorting followed a roughly six-day coculture of CFSE-labeled recipient PBMCs with irradiated graft donor PBMCs. Sequencing used immunoSEQ multiplex PCR; TCRdb keeps in-frame clones, though not all of them. In the table there are about 8,300 clones, approximately 30% of which are singletons. Sequencing was performed on CD8+ T cells from blood cultured with allogeneic cells, taken before the transplant. Receptors originate from a human patient who received a combined kidney and bone marrow transplant.

This clone has more than one count but fewer than ten. The chain is built from TRBV7-3 and TRBJ2-1; D not resolved. The length of the CDR3 is 11 residues. Trimming shortened V by 5 bases and J by 6 bases, and 5 bases separated the two germline ends. Germline CDR1 reads SGHTA; CDR2 reads FQGTGA. CDR3 amino acids: CASSLPNEQFF. CDR3 in DNA: TGTGCCAGCAGCCTCCCCAATGAGCAGTTCTTC.

The table lists this clone with a few counts. CDR3 amino acids: CASLLETDSYEQYF. In nucleotides, the CDR3 is TGTGCCAGCCTTCTGGAGACCGACTCCTACGAGCAGTACTTC. The chain couples TRBV6-1 to TRBJ2-7; D is unresolved. The germline V and J ends were trimmed by 8 bases and 0 bases, with 14 bases remaining between them. The CDR3 runs 14 residues. Germline values: CDR1 MNHNS, CDR2 SASEGT.

By share, this clone counts as medium-sized. As DNA, the CDR3 is TGTGCCAGCAGCAAAAACAGGAACACTGAAGCTTTCTTT. This codes for CASSKNRNTEAFF. The J gene is TRBJ1-1, the V gene TRBV21-1; the listed D gene, TRBD1, was not tested against the DNA. TRBV21-1 is assigned pseudogene status. The CDR3 has 13 amino acids.

This chain connects TRBV11-2 to TRBJ2-7; D perhaps matches TRBD1 (5 bases). Looked up from germline, CDR1 is SGHAT and CDR2 is FQNNGV. V was shortened by 0 bases and J by 2 bases, with 8 bases between the two germline ends. The length of the CDR3 is 14 residues. CDR3 amino acids: CASSLDPRAYEQYF. Here the CDR3 DNA reads TGTGCCAGCAGCTTAGATCCCAGGGCCTACGAGCAGTACTTC.

This clone was counted only a few times. The V call is TRBV4-1, the J call TRBJ2-3; perhaps TRBD1 as D (6 bases). Trimming took 7 bases from V and 4 from J, leaving 18 bases between them. The CDR3 is 15 amino acids. Germline-derived CDR1 and CDR2 are MGHRA and YSYEKL. This chain's CDR3 is CASNRAHPSPDTQYF. In nucleotides, the CDR3 is TGCGCCAGCAACAGGGCCCATCCCTCCCCAGATACGCAGTATTTT.

This clone was found a few times. One junction end does not reproduce the germline sequence, and a read error may be involved. V gene TRBV5-4 combines with J gene TRBJ2-5; 13 bases fit TRBD2. Per germline, CDR1 SGHNT and CDR2 YYREEE (reference sequence). The CDR3 consists of 16 residues. The CDR3 sequence: CASSHGTSGILETQYF. The CDR3 coding sequence is TGCGCCAGCAGCCACGGGACTAGCGGGATTCTGGAGACCCAGTACTTC.

The J gene is TRBJ1-2, the V gene TRBV29-1; TRBD1 might be the D (5 bases). This CDR3 has 12 amino acids. Trimming cost V 6 bases and J 1 base, with 9 bases left between them. Germline-derived CDR1 and CDR2 are SQVTM and ANQGSEA. CDR3 in amino acids: CSVGTINYGYTF. CDR3 nucleotides: TGCAGCGTGGGGACTATTAACTATGGCTACACCTTC.

This clone has only a few counts. The chain uses TRBV7-9 and TRBJ2-7; TRBD1 might be the D (5 bases). The CDR3 is 16 residues long. V lost 3 bases and J 4 bases, leaving 19 bases between the germline ends. Germline CDR1 reads SEHNR; CDR2 reads FQNEAQ (reference sequence). In DNA form, the CDR3 reads TGTGCCAGCAGCTTTTTTAAGGGGAAGACAGCATACGAGCAGTACTTC. It specifies CASSFFKGKTAYEQYF.

This clone ranks as medium-sized. For the CDR3, the DNA is TGTGCCAGCAGCCCAACCGGGGAGACCCAGTACTTC. This encodes CASSPTGETQYF. The V call is TRBV11-2, the J call TRBJ2-5, with unresolved D. This CDR3 is 12 amino acids long. V lost 5 bases, J lost 5 bases, and 9 bases lay in between. CDR1 SGHAT and CDR2 FQNNGV come from the germline V gene. Full variable domain (outside the CDR3, taken from reference TRBV11-2 and TRBJ2-5): EAGVAQSPRYKIIEKRQSVAFWCNPISGHATLYWYQQILGQGPKLLIQFQNNGVVDDSQLPKDRFSAERLKGVDSTLKIQPAKLEDSAVYLCASSPTGETQYFGPGTRLLVL.

Many counts were recorded for this clone. Other DNA sequences in this sample translate to the same CDR3. The chain combines TRBV11-3 with TRBJ2-3; TRBD2 matches at 14 bases. The V gene end was trimmed by 6 bases and the J gene end by 3 bases; junction bases not matched to a gene: 2. The germline V gene has CDR1 SGHNT and CDR2 YENEEA. This CDR3 is 15 amino acids long. The CDR3 DNA is TGTGCCAGCAGTCGACTAGCGGGGGGGACAGATACGCAGTATTTT. It is translated as CASSRLAGGTDTQYF.